This entry concerns a single T cell receptor (beta chain). Alongside a J-beta primer mix, a sample-barcoded 5' primer served in a second PCR lasting about 6 to 11 cycles. TCRdb re-analysed the 5' RACE reads in MiXCR, keeping a single row per CDR3 protein. This sample carries 750,000 or so distinct CDR3 sequences, just under 25% of them seen once, and the ten largest clones take 9.4%. The V end lost 5 bases, the J end lost 1 base, and 8 bases lay between the germline ends. The CDR3 contains 13 residues. Germline values: CDR1 SGHTA, CDR2 FQGNSA. This record comes from a study of blood T cells in healthy people across ages. These records were also assigned to another study, of T cells of mothers and their children. That source notes: Evidence of persistent microchimeric T cell clones was absent.

The sample comprised blood. The gene calls are TRBV7-2 and TRBJ1-2; D remains unclear. The clonotype comes from a boy aged 5-17 years in good health. The chain's CDR3 is CASSVRSNYGYTF. For the CDR3, the DNA is TGTGCCAGCAGCGTCAGGAGTAACTATGGCTACACCTTC.